This entry lists 7 T cell receptor beta chains sequenced from one sample in a study of cytomegalovirus exposure and HLA in healthy donors. Generated by immunoSEQ multiplex PCR, the TCRdb table keeps only in-frame clones and is missing some. The sample yields some 150,000 clones, 80% to 90% seen once. The sequencing sample was made of PBMCs. The receptors were sampled from a woman in her 30s in good health and CMV-seronegative.

The genes are TRBV4-1 and TRBJ2-1, with a possible D match to TRBD2 (5 bases). CDR1 and CDR2 (germline): MGHRA, YSYEKL. CDR3 size: 15 residues. Between the trimmed V and J ends, which lost 4 bases and 9 bases, there was a span of 19 bases. This CDR3 is CASSPGWRARGEQFF. CDR3 in DNA: TGCGCCAGCAGCCCCGGATGGCGGGCCCGGGGTGAGCAGTTCTTC.

The chain uses TRBV7-2 and TRBJ2-2; tentative D call: TRBD1 (6 bases). CDR1 is SGHTA, CDR2 FQGNSA, per germline. V was cut by 5 bases and J by 4 bases, with 20 bases left in between. This CDR3 has 17 amino acids. CDR3 DNA sequence: TGTGCCAGCAGCCAGAGGGGTCAGGGGATGGGCACCGGGGAGCTGTTTTTT. It yields the protein CASSQRGQGMGTGELFF.

The J gene is TRBJ2-3, the V gene TRBV27, with 7 bases lining up with TRBD2. The ends lost 5 bases at V and 6 bases at J; junction bases unmatched: 8. CDR1 is MNHEY, CDR2 SMNVEV, per germline (reference sequence). The CDR3 totals 14 residues. This CDR3 is CASSRAGLPDTQYF. CDR3 DNA: TGTGCCAGCAGTAGAGCGGGGCTCCCGGATACGCAGTATTTT.

In its sample, this clone was seen a few times. CDR3 sequence: CASSLTGDYGYTF. CDR3 coding DNA: TGTGCCAGCAGTTTAACAGGGGACTATGGCTACACCTTC. The rearrangement links TRBV27 to TRBJ1-2, with 7 positions matching TRBD1. The V segment lost 2 bases and the J segment 3 bases; nucleotides outside the gene matches: 0. CDR3 length: 13 amino acids. Germline V gene lookup returns CDR1 MNHEY and CDR2 SMNVEV (reference sequence).

The CDR3 DNA follows: TGTGCCAGCAGCCAAGACAGGGTTAGCTACACCTTC. Amino acids: CASSQDRVSYTF. The chain couples TRBV7-9 to TRBJ1-2; 7 bases align to TRBD1. The V segment lost 5 bases and the J segment 9 bases; nucleotides outside the gene matches: 6. The CDR3 has 12 amino acids. The germline V gene encodes CDR1 SEHNR and CDR2 FQNEAQ (reference sequence).

The rearrangement links TRBV6-6 to TRBJ2-7; 8 bases line up with TRBD1. The germline gives CDR1 MNHNY, CDR2 SVGAGI (reference sequence). The V segment lost 5 bases and the J segment 4 bases; nucleotides outside the gene matches: 4. This CDR3 has 13 residues. The CDR3 sequence: CASSGQGIYEQYF. CDR3 in DNA: TGTGCCAGCAGTGGACAGGGAATTTACGAGCAGTACTTC.

The chain carries TRBV19 and TRBJ2-1; 8 bases are shared with TRBD2. The J segment lost 6 bases and the V segment lost 3 bases, leaving 7 bases of the junction unmatched. The CDR3 has 15 residues. Germline V gene sequence: CDR1 LNHDA, CDR2 SQIVND (reference sequence). DNA for the CDR3: TGTGCCAGTAGTATCGGTAGCGGGGCCTCCAATGAGCAGTTCTTC. This codes for CASSIGSGASNEQFF. The complete variable domain, with remaining parts taken from reference TRBV19 and TRBJ2-1, reads DGGITQSPKYLFRKEGQNVTLSCEQNLNHDAMYWYRQDPGQGLRLIYYSQIVNDFQKGDIAEGYSVSREKKESFPLTVTSAQKNPTAFYLCASSIGSGASNEQFFGPGTRLTVL.